This T cell receptor (beta chain) stems from a study of molecular identifiers for immune sequencing clone quantification. Study-wide background: RNA, taken in replicates from roughly 21,000 or 96,000 naive CD8 cells, was split five ways, with four sequenced.

On this clonotype: Its specificity is not known. With a much larger clone just one base away, this may be a read error.

Overall study findings and caveats: Detectable among about a million naive cells, according to reports, was Jurkat TCR RNA spiked in from one cell.

Sorted cell numbers of roughly 20,000 to 1,000,000, with 10%, 30% or 50% RNA, served as input for naive CD8 libraries. V shed 5 bases and J shed 3 bases, with 11 bases lying between them. The CDR3 has 13 residues. Germline V gene data show CDR1 as MDHEN and CDR2 as SYDVKM. For bulk TCR libraries, previously described methods and listed TCR primers were used. TCRdb ran MiXCR on the PCR reads and lists one entry per CDR3 protein. The data show around 65,000 distinct CDR3 sequences, less than 20% seen once. The sequence was obtained from a human donor in good health. Some libraries in this study had Jurkat cell RNA spiked in. The sample comprised naive CD8+ T cells from blood, with Jurkat cell RNA spiked in. Subset described: FACS-sorted CD8+CD4-CCR7+CD45RA+ naive T cells. The rearrangement links TRBV28 to TRBJ2-7; D is undetermined. The CDR3 here is CASSLFYGYEQYF. DNA for the CDR3: TGTGCCAGCAGTCTTTTTTATGGCTACGAGCAGTACTTC.